The text below deals with one T cell receptor (beta chain). What it recognizes is unknown. The record originates from a study of T cells after yellow fever vaccination. A process of 5'RACE template switching, which added a universal primer site and UMIs, was used to make TCR cDNA. TCRdb re-derived calls from the 5' RACE reads in MiXCR, one entry per CDR3 protein. Of nearly 550,000 distinct CDR3 sequences listed, roughly 21% are singletons. Findings and limits, study-wide: The secondary T-cell response peaked on day 5, not day 15, but was weaker. Reappearance after the booster was seen for most primary-vaccination clones, at 96% CD4 and around 90% CD8.

From germline, CDR1 is LGHNA and CDR2 YNFKEQ. V shed 0 bases, J shed 4 bases, and the junction held 6 bases outside the gene matches. This CDR3 has 16 residues. The chain uses TRBV4-2 and TRBJ2-1; 7 positions agree with TRBD2. The source of this sequence is a man aged 30 to 45 who received the YFV17D yellow fever vaccine. Sequenced here: PBMCs, sampled 15 days after the yellow fever booster vaccination. CDR3 nucleotides: TGTGCCAGCAGCCAAGAACGGCGCGGGAGTTACAATGAGCAGTTCTTC. As protein: CASSQERRGSYNEQFF.